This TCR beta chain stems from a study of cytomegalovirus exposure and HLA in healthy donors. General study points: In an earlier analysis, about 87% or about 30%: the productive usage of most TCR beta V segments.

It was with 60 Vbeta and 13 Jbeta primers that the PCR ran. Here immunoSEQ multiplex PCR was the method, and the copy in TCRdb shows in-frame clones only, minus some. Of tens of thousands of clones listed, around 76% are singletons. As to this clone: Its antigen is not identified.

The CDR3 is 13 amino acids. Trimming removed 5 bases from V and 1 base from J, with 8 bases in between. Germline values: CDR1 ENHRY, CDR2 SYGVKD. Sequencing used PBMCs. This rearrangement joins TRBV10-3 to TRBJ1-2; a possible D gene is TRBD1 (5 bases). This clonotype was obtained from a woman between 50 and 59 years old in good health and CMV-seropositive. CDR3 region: CAISPGGNYGYTF. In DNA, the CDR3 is TGTGCCATCAGTCCCGGGGGTAACTATGGCTACACCTTC.